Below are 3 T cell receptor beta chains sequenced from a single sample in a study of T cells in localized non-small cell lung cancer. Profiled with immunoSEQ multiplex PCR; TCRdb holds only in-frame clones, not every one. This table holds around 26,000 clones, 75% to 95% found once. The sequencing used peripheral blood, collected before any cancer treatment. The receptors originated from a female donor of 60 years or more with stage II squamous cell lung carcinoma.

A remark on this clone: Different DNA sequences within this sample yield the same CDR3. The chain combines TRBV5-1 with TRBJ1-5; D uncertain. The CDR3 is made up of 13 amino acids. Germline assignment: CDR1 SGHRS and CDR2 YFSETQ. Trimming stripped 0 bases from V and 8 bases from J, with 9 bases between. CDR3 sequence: CASSLAGKEPQHF. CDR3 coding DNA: TGCGCCAGCAGCTTGGCCGGGAAGGAGCCCCAGCATTTT.

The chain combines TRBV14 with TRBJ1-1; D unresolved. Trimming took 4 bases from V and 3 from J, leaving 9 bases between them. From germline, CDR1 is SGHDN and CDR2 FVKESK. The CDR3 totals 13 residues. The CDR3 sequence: CASSPRDHTEAFF. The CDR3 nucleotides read TGTGCCAGCAGCCCAAGGGATCACACTGAAGCTTTCTTT.

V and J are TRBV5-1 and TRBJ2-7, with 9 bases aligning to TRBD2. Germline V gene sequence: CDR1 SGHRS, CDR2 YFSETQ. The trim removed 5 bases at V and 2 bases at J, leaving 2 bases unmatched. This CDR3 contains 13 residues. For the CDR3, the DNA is TGCGCCAGCAGTGCTAGCGGGGCCTACGAGCAGTACTTC. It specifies CASSASGAYEQYF.